The present TCR beta chain was sequenced within a study of T cell changes during pregnancy in multiple sclerosis. Sequencing was performed with immunoSEQ multiplex PCR; in TCRdb, only in-frame clones are kept and a portion is missing. The data show fewer than 55,000 clones, approximately 90% seen once. The sequence was collected from a female donor in good health, enrolled as a control in a pregnancy study. This sample comprised CD8+ T cells from peripheral blood mononuclear cells, obtained after pregnancy.

CDR3 nucleotide sequence: TGCGCCAGCAGCCAAGATCGGGGATCCTACGAGCAGTACTTC. Amino acids: CASSQDRGSYEQYF. This chain joins TRBV4-3 and TRBJ2-7; a weak D match, TRBD2 (5 bases). Trimming took 0 bases from V and 1 from J, leaving 7 bases between them. CDR1 and CDR2 (germline): LGHNA, YSLEER. The CDR3 is made up of 14 amino acids.